This T cell receptor beta chain was captured by sequencing in a study of shared clonotypes between healthy human individuals. From CD4+ cells came CD45RA+ naive and CD45RA-negative memory subsets. Source study methods: Quality scores were absent from the junction-only immunoSEQ sequences, so filtering differed. Repertoires were generated with immunoSEQ multiplex PCR, while TCRdb's copy carries only in-frame clones and drops some. V and J calls and clone size are copied from that table; D and trimming were computed from the DNA. The table includes some 1.5 million clones, 95% to 99% detected once. The TCR sequence derives from a man aged 25 to 40 in good health. Sequencing was done on a sample of naive CD4+ T cells sorted from blood. Subset given: CD45RA+ positively selected.

CDR3 in DNA: TGTGCCATATCTACCGCAAGCAGCCCACCGAGGGAGCAGTACTTC. Translating gives CAISTASSPPREQYF. V is TRBV21-1 and J is TRBJ2-7; the table's TRBD2 call for D was not verified on the DNA. TRBV21-1 is described as a pseudogene. This CDR3 is 15 amino acids long.